Presented here are 25 T cell receptor beta chains from one specimen sequenced in a study of Ad26.COV2.S vaccination and SARS-CoV-2 variants. Clones were sequenced by immunoSEQ multiplex PCR, and TCRdb holds only the in-frame ones, with some missing. Counted here are some 640,000 clones, 80% to 90% occurring once; the ten biggest clones make up about 1.5%. The treatment is: around 19 received Ad26.COV2.S at low or high dose, single or two shots; roughly five received placebo; per-sample allocation not given. Samples were taken on day 63 after the first vaccine or placebo injection. The sequencing here drew on peripheral blood, taken in a trial of Ad26.COV2.S vaccine versus placebo. These receptors all stem from a person aged 18-60 years who received the Ad26.COV2.S COVID-19 vaccine or a placebo.

The gene calls are TRBV18 and TRBJ1-2; TRBD1 matches at 10 bases. CDR1 and CDR2 (germline): KGHSH, LQKENI. The V and J ends lost 3 bases and 3 bases, in that order; junction bases with no gene match: 7. The CDR3 is 16 residues long. Here the CDR3 DNA reads TGTGCCAGCTCACCGGCGACAGGGGGCTCCTACTATGGCTACACCTTC. Protein sequence: CASSPATGGSYYGYTF.

The chain couples TRBV24-1 to TRBJ1-2; 9 bases are a match to TRBD1. Unmatched junction bases numbered 4, after V lost 7 bases and J lost 2 bases. CDR1 KGHDR and CDR2 SFDVKD come from the germline V gene. This CDR3 spans 14 amino acids. CDR3 protein: CATRAGQGNYGYTF. Here the CDR3 DNA reads TGTGCCACCAGGGCCGGACAGGGGAACTATGGCTACACCTTC.

This clone has only a few counts. V usage is TRBV25-1 and J usage is TRBJ1-2, with D unresolved. Germline CDR1 MGHDK, CDR2 SYGVNS. This CDR3 has 12 residues. With 6 bases removed from V and 2 bases from J, the gap between germline ends came to 7 bases. The CDR3 DNA follows: TGTGCCAGCAGGGATAGAAACTATGGCTACACCTTC. The encoded protein is CASRDRNYGYTF.

Of note for this clone: Other DNA sequences in this sample translate to the same CDR3. In nucleotides, the CDR3 is TGTGCCAGCAGCCAAGAGGCAGGGCCGCTTTACGAGCAGTACTTC. Translation: CASSQEAGPLYEQYF. This sequence joins TRBV3-1 (or the pseudogene TRBV3-2) and TRBJ2-7, with D possibly being TRBD1 (5 bases). Trimming took 0 bases from V and 4 from J, leaving 13 bases between them. The CDR3 loop spans 15 amino acids. CDR1 is LGHDT, CDR2 YNNKEL, per germline (reference sequence).

This clone is a singleton in its sample. The chain recombines TRBV7-2 with TRBJ1-1, with D possibly matching TRBD1 (5 bases). V was trimmed by 1 base and J by 6 bases, leaving 12 bases between them. CDR3 length: 14 amino acids. Germline V lookup: CDR1 SGHTA, CDR2 FQGNSA. CDR3 residues: CASSLVSRDAEAFF. The CDR3 DNA is TGTGCCAGCAGCTTAGTTTCCAGGGACGCTGAAGCTTTCTTT.

The rearrangement links TRBV30 to TRBJ1-1; D is ambiguous. CDR1 and CDR2 (germline): GTSNPN, SVGIG (reference sequence). Between the trimmed V and J ends, which lost 1 base and 11 bases, there was a span of 17 bases. The CDR3 contains 13 residues. The CDR3 bases are TGTGCCTGGAGTGCCGATGAACCTTCTGCGGCTTTCTTT. Amino acid sequence: CAWSADEPSAAFF.

The V gene is TRBV30, the J gene TRBJ2-1, with D uncertain. CDR1 GTSNPN and CDR2 SVGIG come from the germline V gene (reference sequence). The CDR3 length is 12 residues. Between the trimmed V and J ends, which lost 3 bases and 7 bases, there was a span of 10 bases. The CDR3 region has the DNA TGTGCCTGGAGCTCCTTTCCGAATGAGCAGTTCTTC. This translates into CAWSSFPNEQFF.

This rearrangement joins TRBV30 to TRBJ2-7; D is unclear. The length of the CDR3 is 13 residues. Germline CDR1 reads GTSNPN; CDR2 reads SVGIG (reference sequence). Trimming took 1 base from V and 2 from J, leaving 9 bases between them. The CDR3 sequence is CAWSALETYEQYF. The CDR3 region has the DNA TGTGCCTGGAGTGCTCTAGAGACCTACGAGCAGTACTTC.

J is TRBJ2-1 and V is TRBV5-1, with TRBD2 identical over 7 bases. This CDR3 has 15 residues. The germline V gene encodes CDR1 SGHRS and CDR2 YFSETQ. V trimming: 0 bases; J trimming: 5 bases; junction bases outside the gene matches: 5. In DNA, the CDR3 is TGCGCCAGCAGCTTGGGGGCTAGCGGTCACAATGAGCAGTTCTTC. This encodes CASSLGASGHNEQFF.

Remarks on this clone: The identical CDR3 is also encoded by other nucleotide sequences in the sample. The chain recombines TRBV4-3 with TRBJ1-4; 7 nucleotides line up with TRBD1. The V gene's germline CDR1 is LGHNA and CDR2 YSLEER. The V segment lost 1 base and the J segment 4 bases; nucleotides outside the gene matches: 0. This CDR3 spans 14 amino acids. CDR3 amino acids: CASSQGQGNEKLFF. CDR3 DNA sequence: TGCGCCAGCAGCCAAGGACAGGGTAATGAAAAACTGTTTTTT.

V usage is TRBV29-1 and J usage is TRBJ2-3; D call uncertain. This CDR3 has 13 amino acids. CDR1 and CDR2 from the germline V gene are SQVTM and ANQGSEA. V lost 3 bases and J 0 bases, leaving 7 bases between the germline ends. In DNA, the CDR3 is TGCAGCGTTGACTACGTTAGCACAGATACGCAGTATTTT. Residues: CSVDYVSTDTQYF.

This rearrangement joins TRBV19 to TRBJ2-7; 8 nucleotides align to TRBD1. This CDR3 is 14 amino acids long. Germline V lookup: CDR1 LNHDA, CDR2 SQIVND (reference sequence). The junction had 7 bases not matched to a gene; V was cut back by 6 bases and J by 3 bases. This chain's CDR3 is CASSQDRAGYEQYF. The CDR3 nucleotides are TGTGCCAGTAGCCAGGACAGGGCTGGCTACGAGCAGTACTTC.

This clone was counted only a few times. CDR3 nucleotides: TGTGCCAGCAAACCCCTGACAGGGGCTGGAAACACCATATATTTT. Translated: CASKPLTGAGNTIYF. This chain uses TRBV7-8 with TRBJ1-3; 8 nucleotides agree with TRBD1. V gave up 7 bases and J gave up 2 bases; unmatched junction bases: 7. This CDR3 region has 15 residues. Germline V lookup: CDR1 SGHVS, CDR2 FQNEAQ.

J is TRBJ1-6 and V is TRBV7-2, with unresolved D. Germline loops: CDR1 SGHTA, CDR2 FQGNSA. CDR3 length equals 14 residues. V lost 7 bases and J lost 5, with 12 bases in between. CDR3 loop: CASTPGDHNSPLHF. CDR3 nucleotide sequence: TGTGCCAGCACTCCCGGGGATCATAATTCACCCCTCCACTTT. Looking up the rest from reference TRBV7-2 and TRBJ1-6 gives the full variable domain: GAGVSQSPSNKVTEKGKDVELRCDPISGHTALYWYRQSLGQGLEFLIYFQGNSAPDKSGLPSDRFSAERTGGSVSTLTIQRTQQEDSAVYLCASTPGDHNSPLHFGNGTRLTVT.

This rearrangement joins TRBV4-1 to TRBJ2-1; D call uncertain. The CDR3 has 17 residues. V lost 4 bases and J lost 2, with 18 bases in between. Germline loops: CDR1 MGHRA, CDR2 YSYEKL. The CDR3 region has the DNA TGCGCCAGCAGCCCTTATTTCAGTAACCCAACCTACAATGAGCAGTTCTTC. Its protein is CASSPYFSNPTYNEQFF.

V is TRBV6-5 and J is TRBJ2-7; 9 nucleotides agree with TRBD2. The CDR3 loop spans 15 amino acids. Germline V CDR1 and CDR2: MNHEY, SVGAGI. After removal of 6 bases from V and 3 bases from J, the junction contained 9 bases not matched to a gene. As DNA, the CDR3 is TGTGCCAGCAGAGCTAGCGGGATGATGGACTACGAGCAGTACTTC. Its translation is CASRASGMMDYEQYF.

The chain has TRBV2 and TRBJ2-7; TRBD2 might be the D (5 bases). CDR1 is SNHLY, CDR2 FYNNEI, per germline. This CDR3 contains 13 residues. V dropped 7 bases and J dropped 0 bases, with 10 bases sitting between them. The chain's CDR3 is CASTGGSSYEQYF. The DNA for the CDR3 is TGTGCCAGCACAGGAGGCAGCTCCTACGAGCAGTACTTC.

The rearrangement links TRBV14 to TRBJ2-5; D not resolved. The CDR3 is 15 amino acids. The V gene's germline CDR1 is SGHDN and CDR2 FVKESK. V was trimmed by 1 base and J by 0 bases, leaving 9 bases between them. In nucleotides, the CDR3 is TGTGCCAGCAGCCAAGCCAGAAATAACCAAGAGACCCAGTACTTC. Protein sequence: CASSQARNNQETQYF.

Only a few counts were recorded for this clone. The CDR3 spells CAISQGGGNEKLFF. The CDR3 region has the DNA TGTGCCATCAGCCAAGGAGGAGGCAATGAAAAACTGTTTTTT. This chain uses TRBV10-3 with TRBJ1-4; D is unclear. Trimming pared 6 bases from V and 5 bases from J, leaving 13 bases between. The CDR3 loop spans 14 amino acids. Germline lookup yields CDR1 ENHRY and CDR2 SYGVKD.

The rearrangement links TRBV5-5 to TRBJ2-2; 15 nucleotides match TRBD2. This CDR3 region has 18 residues. Germline CDR1 is SGHKS and CDR2 is YYEKEE (reference sequence). Trimming cost V 4 bases and J 3 bases; bases outside gene matches: 7. CDR3 sequence reads: CASSGGLAGGSDTGELFF. CDR3 coding DNA: TGTGCCAGCAGCGGGGGACTAGCGGGAGGCAGCGACACCGGGGAGCTGTTTTTT.

The table lists this clone with a count of one. The CDR3 here is CASRSRATYEQYF. The DNA for the CDR3 is TGTGCCAGTAGGTCCAGGGCCACCTACGAGCAGTACTTC. This sequence joins TRBV19 and TRBJ2-7; TRBD1 is a possible D gene (5 bases). The germline V and J ends were trimmed by 6 bases and 2 bases, with 11 bases remaining between them. This CDR3 has 13 amino acids. Germline values: CDR1 LNHDA, CDR2 SQIVND (reference sequence).

This chain connects TRBV7-2 to TRBJ2-7; TRBD2 aligns across 8 bases. V dropped 8 bases and J dropped 2; count of bases not matched to a gene: 5. Germline CDR1 and CDR2: SGHTA and FQGNSA. CDR3 length equals 13 residues. CDR3 bases: TGTGCCAGCGGAGCGGGAGTAACCTACGAGCAGTACTTC. This codes for CASGAGVTYEQYF.

The V call is TRBV19, the J call TRBJ2-1; TRBD1 might be the D (6 bases). The V end was cut by 5 bases, the J end by 2 bases, with 13 bases between. Germline V gives CDR1 LNHDA, CDR2 SQIVND (reference sequence). The CDR3 length is 15 residues. The CDR3 coding sequence is TGTGCCAGTAGTGCCCGGCAGGGGACCTACAATGAGCAGTTCTTC. Amino acid sequence: CASSARQGTYNEQFF.

The chain couples TRBV6-5 to TRBJ2-7; TRBD1 agrees at 7 bases. Losses at the gene ends were 7 bases for V and 1 base for J; bases not matched to a gene: 10. This CDR3 is 15 amino acids long. Looked up from germline, CDR1 is MNHEY and CDR2 is SVGAGI. DNA of the CDR3: TGTGCCAGCACTACGAAACAGGGGTTGTCCTACGAGCAGTACTTC. Its protein is CASTTKQGLSYEQYF.

The chain recombines TRBV3-1 (or the pseudogene TRBV3-2) with TRBJ1-3; D is uncertain. V was pared by 0 bases and J by 4 bases, with 13 bases between. Germline V lookup: CDR1 LGHDT, CDR2 YNNKEL (reference sequence). The CDR3 runs to 16 residues. CDR3 nucleotide sequence: TGTGCCAGCAGCCAAGAGTTGGGAGGAAGAGGAAACACCATATATTTT. It yields the protein CASSQELGGRGNTIYF.